These 24 T cell receptor beta chains came from one sample sequenced in a study of beta chain features in type 1 diabetes (dated by TCRdb to 2017 to 2018). Receptor libraries were prepared by the immunoSEQ multiplex PCR assay. The entire amount of isolated RNA was reverse transcribed using the High Capacity cDNA Reverse Transcription Kit, so the sequenced TCRB transcripts were expressed ones. Here the immuneACCESS table is served through TCRdb, limited to in-frame sequences with V and J called. Missing clones are a known gap in these copies; in checked studies unresolved V genes cover under half, and the rest lacks a known reason. The sample includes 350,000 to 400,000 clones, with roughly 12% observed a single time. The ten largest clones capture 0.01% of the sample. Study-wide findings and limitations: In all four CD4+ subsets, TCRB CDR3 length was moderately but significantly shorter in type 1 diabetes patients.

These receptors' targets are unknown. Sample: naive CD4+ T cells from blood. The sample's cell subset or site label is to be understood as: true naive CD4+ T cells. These receptor sequences come from a woman aged 18-29 years with type 1 diabetes.

The chain joins TRBV9 to TRBJ2-5; 7 bases match TRBD2. The CDR3 is 15 amino acids. Germline V gene lookup returns CDR1 SGDLS and CDR2 YYNGEE. V trimming: 0 bases; J trimming: 5 bases; junction bases outside the gene matches: 7. CDR3 region: CASSVAGGRGETQYF. In nucleotides, the CDR3 is TGTGCCAGCAGCGTAGCAGGCGGGAGAGGGGAGACCCAGTACTTC.

In this sample, this clone turned up a few times. The chain recombines TRBV7-3 with TRBJ2-2; a weak D match, TRBD1 (5 bases). Germline CDR1 SGHTA, CDR2 FQGTGA. V was cut by 5 bases and J by 5 bases, with 12 bases left in between. CDR3 length equals 14 residues. The CDR3 DNA reads TGTGCCAGCAGCCCTCGGCAGGGAACCGGGGAGCTGTTTTTT. Its translation: CASSPRQGTGELFF.

This clone was recorded a few times. V usage is TRBV5-1 and J usage is TRBJ2-7; maybe TRBD1 (5 bases). Germline V gives CDR1 SGHRS, CDR2 YFSETQ. The V and J ends lost 1 base and 5 bases respectively, with 16 bases between them. The CDR3 is 15 amino acids. CDR3 sequence reads: CASSLSFRDRDEQYF. CDR3 DNA: TGCGCCAGCAGCTTGTCTTTCAGGGATCGGGACGAGCAGTACTTC. The entire variable domain, with the rest obtained from reference TRBV5-1 and TRBJ2-7, is as follows: KAGVTQTPRYLIKTRGQQVTLSCSPISGHRSVSWYQQTPGQGLQFLFEYFSETQRNKGNFPGRFSGRQFSNSRSEMNVSTLELGDSALYLCASSLSFRDRDEQYFGPGTRLTVT.

The genes are TRBV6-6 and TRBJ2-1, with TRBD2 matching over 11 bases. This CDR3 has 15 amino acids. After removal of 7 bases from V and 8 bases from J, the junction contained 10 bases not matched to a gene. Germline V gene sequence: CDR1 MNHNY, CDR2 SVGAGI (reference sequence). The CDR3 nucleotides are TGTGCCAGCAAAACCGCACTAGCGGGGGCCGATGAGCAGTTCTTC. The encoded protein is CASKTALAGADEQFF.

The chain has TRBV7-2 and TRBJ2-6; no clear D gene. Germline lookup yields CDR1 SGHTA and CDR2 FQGNSA. Trimming took off 5 bases at V and 0 bases at J, with 8 bases between the two ends. The CDR3 is made up of 15 amino acids. The CDR3 coding sequence is TGTGCCAGCAGCGTAAGCATCTCTGGGGCCAACGTCCTGACTTTC. Its protein product is CASSVSISGANVLTF.

This clone was seen a handful of times. The chain uses TRBV30 and TRBJ1-5; TRBD1 matches 7 bases. The CDR3 runs to 13 residues. CDR1 is GTSNPN and CDR2 is SVGIG in the germline V gene (reference sequence). The CDR3, as DNA: TGTGCACATTCGAGGGACAGAGAAAAGCCCCAGCATTTT. This sequence encodes CAHSRDREKPQHF.

This clone was counted only a few times. The rearrangement links TRBV11-2 to TRBJ2-7; D is possibly TRBD2 (6 bases). Germline V gene data show CDR1 as SGHAT and CDR2 as FQNNGV. The CDR3 has 13 residues. The V end was cut by 5 bases, the J end by 4 bases, with 12 bases between. CDR3 residues: CASSPGSTYEQYF. The CDR3 nucleotides read TGTGCCAGCAGCCCCGGGAGTACATACGAGCAGTACTTC.

This clone was detected a few times. The V call is TRBV11-2, the J call TRBJ1-1; D remains unclear. The CDR3 has 13 amino acids. Germline CDR1 is SGHAT and CDR2 is FQNNGV. Trimming took 11 bases from V and 4 from J, leaving 17 bases between them. This chain's CDR3 is CAVRSLLSTEAFF. The CDR3 nucleotides are TGTGCCGTAAGGAGCCTTTTGAGCACTGAAGCTTTCTTT.

This clone was recorded a few times. Other DNA variants within this sample encode the same CDR3. The gene calls are TRBV5-1 and TRBJ2-6; D is possibly TRBD1 (6 bases). The CDR3 length is 15 residues. The ends were cut back, 0 bases at V and 2 bases at J, with 6 bases in the middle. The germline V gene encodes CDR1 SGHRS and CDR2 YFSETQ. The CDR3 region has the DNA TGCGCCAGCAGCTTGGACAGGGCTGGGGCCAACGTCCTGACTTTC. It is translated as CASSLDRAGANVLTF.

In DNA form, the CDR3 reads TGTGCCAGCAGCTTAGGTGGGGGGGCTGGTCACCATCAGCCCCAGCATTTT. Translating it yields CASSLGGGAGHHQPQHF. The chain has TRBV7-9 and TRBJ1-5; TRBD1 is a possible D gene (6 bases). From germline, CDR1 is SEHNR and CDR2 FQNEAQ (reference sequence). Trimming took 1 base from V and 5 from J, leaving 18 bases between them. The CDR3 spans 17 residues.

The rearrangement uses TRBV18 and TRBJ2-1; D gene unclear. Germline-derived CDR1 and CDR2 are KGHSH and LQKENI. V was clipped by 3 bases and J by 12 bases, with 18 bases between them. The CDR3 contains 14 residues. For the CDR3, the DNA is TGTGCCAGCTCACCGACTGACCTGGCCCCCTCGCAGTTCTTC. Its protein product is CASSPTDLAPSQFF. Variable domain in full (rest from reference TRBV18 and TRBJ2-1): NAGVMQNPRHLVRRRGQEARLRCSPMKGHSHVYWYRQLPEEGLKFMVYLQKENIIDESGMPKERFSAEFPKEGPSILRIQQVVRGDSAAYFCASSPTDLAPSQFFGPGTRLTVL.

The chain employs TRBV5-4 and TRBJ2-5; D is ambiguous. Germline CDR1 reads SGHNT; CDR2 reads YYREEE (reference sequence). The CDR3 consists of 13 residues. The germline V and J ends were trimmed by 2 bases and 0 bases, with 5 bases remaining between them. Here the CDR3 DNA reads TGTGCCAGCAGCTTTGACTACCAAGAGACCCAGTACTTC. It yields the protein CASSFDYQETQYF. Combining the CDR3 with reference TRBV5-4 and TRBJ2-5 gives the whole variable domain ETGVTQSPTHLIKTRGQQVTLRCSSQSGHNTVSWYQQALGQGPQFIFQYYREEENGRGNFPPRFSGLQFPNYSSELNVNALELDDSALYLCASSFDYQETQYFGPGTRLLVL.

This clone was observed a handful of times. The gene calls are TRBV4-3 and TRBJ2-7; 10 bases map to TRBD2. The trim removed 1 base at V and 2 bases at J, leaving 8 bases unmatched. Per germline, CDR1 LGHNA and CDR2 YSLEER. This CDR3 is built from 17 residues. The CDR3 bases are TGCGCCAGCAGCCAAGGCCTTACTAGCGGGGCGACCTACGAGCAGTACTTC. It encodes CASSQGLTSGATYEQYF.

This clone has more than one count but fewer than ten. This rearrangement joins TRBV25-1 to TRBJ1-1; D ambiguous. Germline values: CDR1 MGHDK, CDR2 SYGVNS. This CDR3 is built from 13 residues. V shed 4 bases and J shed 1 base, with 7 bases lying between them. CDR3 protein: CASSGHRNTEAFF. DNA for the CDR3: TGTGCCAGCAGTGGACACAGGAACACTGAAGCTTTCTTT.

The V and J genes are TRBV5-4 and TRBJ2-1; TRBD2 matches at 12 bases. The CDR3 consists of 18 residues. CDR1 is SGHNT, CDR2 YYREEE, per germline (reference sequence). Trimming cost V 0 bases and J 0 bases; bases outside gene matches: 4. CDR3 DNA sequence: TGTGCCAGCAGCTTGGGCCCGGGACTAGCGGGCTCCTACAATGAGCAGTTCTTC. The encoded protein is CASSLGPGLAGSYNEQFF.

This clone was seen a single time. The chain couples TRBV10-3 to TRBJ1-1; a weak D match, TRBD1 (6 bases). The V and J ends lost 10 bases and 0 bases respectively, with 12 bases between them. CDR1 is ENHRY, CDR2 SYGVKD, per germline. The CDR3 consists of 13 residues. The CDR3 region is CATAQGMNTEAFF. In DNA form, the CDR3 reads TGTGCCACAGCACAGGGTATGAACACTGAAGCTTTCTTT.

This chain links TRBV5-1 with TRBJ2-1; D ambiguous. The CDR3 is 15 amino acids. From germline, CDR1 is SGHRS and CDR2 YFSETQ. Trimming cost V 5 bases and J 5 bases, with 17 bases left between them. DNA for the CDR3: TGCGCCAGCAGTCCGGCAGGTGGGTCTAACAATGAGCAGTTCTTC. Protein: CASSPAGGSNNEQFF.

The table lists this clone with a few counts. This chain links TRBV10-3 with TRBJ2-7; a weak D match, TRBD2 (6 bases). With 6 bases removed from V and 5 bases from J, the gap between germline ends came to 14 bases. The CDR3 runs to 13 residues. Germline-derived CDR1 and CDR2 are ENHRY and SYGVKD. The CDR3 spells CAIRRDSFDEQYF. DNA for the CDR3: TGTGCCATCAGACGGGACTCCTTTGACGAGCAGTACTTC.

This clone has only a few counts. The chain employs TRBV9 and TRBJ2-7; D not certain. This CDR3 spans 13 amino acids. V lost 1 base and J lost 1, with 6 bases in between. Germline V CDR1 and CDR2: SGDLS, YYNGEE. CDR3 in amino acids: CASSVTSSYEQYF. CDR3 sequence (DNA): TGTGCCAGCAGCGTAACATCGTCCTACGAGCAGTACTTC.

V gene TRBV7-9 combines with J gene TRBJ1-5, with 7 nucleotides matching TRBD1. J lost 2 bases, V lost 5 bases, and 9 bases had no gene match. The CDR3 runs to 16 residues. Germline CDR1 SEHNR, CDR2 FQNEAQ (reference sequence). CDR3 protein: CASSRGGDRGNQPQHF. DNA of the CDR3: TGTGCCAGCAGCCGGGGGGGCGACAGGGGCAATCAGCCCCAGCATTTT.

The CDR3 is CASRLGGYEQYF. In DNA form, the CDR3 reads TGTGCCAGCAGACTGGGGGGGTACGAGCAGTACTTC. The chain uses TRBV11-2 and TRBJ2-7; TRBD2 aligns across 7 bases. CDR3 length: 12 amino acids. With V trimmed by 6 bases and J by 4 bases, 3 bases remained unmatched. Germline CDR1 is SGHAT and CDR2 is FQNNGV.

This clone appeared a few times. The chain uses TRBV30 and TRBJ2-2; D uncertain. Germline V lookup: CDR1 GTSNPN, CDR2 SVGIG (reference sequence). CDR3 length: 15 residues. V gave up 4 bases and J gave up 0 bases, with 12 bases separating them. This CDR3 reads CAWTQAITNTGELFF. The CDR3 nucleotides read TGTGCCTGGACCCAAGCTATTACGAACACCGGGGAGCTGTTTTTT.

Concerning this clone: This sample also contains other DNA sequences that code for the same CDR3. This chain links TRBV6-5 with TRBJ1-2, with 7 bases fitting TRBD1. CDR3 length equals 11 residues. CDR1 and CDR2 from the germline V gene are MNHEY and SVGAGI. V lost 6 bases, J lost 8 bases, and 3 bases stayed unmatched. CDR3 amino acids: CASSQGEGYTF. CDR3 DNA: TGTGCCAGCAGCCAGGGGGAGGGCTACACCTTC.

This clone was observed a handful of times. CDR3 residues: CASSHRGRKNEKLFF. Written as DNA, the CDR3 is TGTGCCAGCAGTCACAGGGGGCGCAAGAATGAAAAACTGTTTTTT. The chain uses TRBV25-1 and TRBJ1-4, with TRBD1 matching 9 bases. The germline V gene encodes CDR1 MGHDK and CDR2 SYGVNS. This CDR3 region has 15 residues. J lost 5 bases, V lost 5 bases, and 6 bases had no gene match.